This T cell receptor (beta chain) was identified during a study of blood T cells in healthy people across ages. For this clonotype: What it binds is not known. At one end the junction does not follow the germline gene, possibly because of a read error.

Per sample, no less than 5 micrograms of total RNA were extracted. Combining a sample-barcoded 5' primer with a J-beta primer mix, a second PCR ran for 7 to 11 cycles. Every cDNA molecule bore a tag from a template-switch adaptor containing 12 random nucleotides. TCRdb reprocessed the 5' RACE reads with MiXCR, giving one entry per CDR3 protein. The repertoire has about 940,000 distinct CDR3 sequences, approximately 49% of them found once; the top ten carry 10% to 15%. General study points: A roughly linear age-dependent decrease characterized TCR beta diversity per million T cells. There was no known CMV status for donors, so expanded clonotype changes were possibly confounded.

The TCR was taken from a man younger than 45 in good health. The specimen sequenced was blood.

The CDR3 here is CAGSFGTASYEQYF. CDR3 DNA: TGTGCCGGCAGTTTTGGGACCGCCTCCTACGAGCAGTACTTC. V usage is TRBV6-2 or TRBV6-3 and J usage is TRBJ2-7; the D gene could be TRBD1 or TRBD2 (5 bases each). CDR3 size: 14 residues. Germline CDR1 and CDR2: MNHEY and SVGEGT.